This T cell receptor beta chain was captured in a study of blood T cells in healthy people across ages. With a J-beta primer mix and a sample-barcoded 5' primer, a second PCR ran about 6 to 11 cycles. TCRdb ran MiXCR on the 5' RACE reads and lists one entry per CDR3 protein. The profile shows approximately 1,000,000 distinct CDR3 sequences, 35% to 40% of them singletons. No fewer than 7 million PBMCs went into each sample. Every sample gave at least 6 micrograms of total RNA when it was extracted. V lost 6 bases and J lost 1, with 9 bases in between. Germline values: CDR1 MNHEY, CDR2 SMNVEV (reference sequence). This CDR3 has 13 amino acids.

This sequence was found in a young man in good health. The chain recombines TRBV27 with TRBJ1-1, with a weak D call TRBD1 (5 bases). The sequencing input was blood. This chain's CDR3 is CASRSRANTEAFF. CDR3 DNA: TGTGCCAGCAGGAGCAGGGCGAACACTGAAGCTTTCTTT.